This TCR beta chain comes out of a study of cytomegalovirus exposure and HLA in healthy donors. Germline CDR1 reads SGHVS; CDR2 reads FQNEAQ. Trimming stripped 2 bases from V and 5 bases from J, with 16 bases between. This CDR3 contains 15 residues. In the PCR, 60 Vbeta and 13 Jbeta primers were used. Repertoires were generated with immunoSEQ multiplex PCR, while TCRdb's copy carries only in-frame clones and drops some. Of about 110,000 clones listed, 79% are singletons. Study-wide findings and caveats: A later analysis linked a missense DCLRE1C variant to TCR beta V- and J-gene trimming. Association with HLA alleles at 0.05 false discovery rate was found for 17,000 or so TCR beta sequences in a later analysis. By HLA locus, TCR association rates varied in a later analysis, with DRB1 showing the most and HLA-C the fewest.

Notes on this clone: Its antigen is as yet unknown.

The specimen was PBMCs. The J gene is TRBJ2-7, the V gene TRBV7-8, with D possibly matching TRBD1 (5 bases). The sequence was collected from a man aged 25 to 45 in good health and CMV-seropositive. CDR3 in DNA: TGTGCCAGCAGCTTACCCCGACAGAGTAGGGACGAGCAGTACTTC. Translation gives CASSLPRQSRDEQYF.